Given below is one T cell receptor (beta chain) in context. The entry originates in a study of blood T cell repertoires in COVID-19. Study at large: The United States, Italy and Spain supplied acute and convalescent COVID-19 samples. T cells, B-cell-depleted T cells, or PBMCs provided the cDNA or gDNA that served as material.

Per the study methods: Reference gene primer amplification in the assay estimated nucleated cell counts. Using immunoSEQ multiplex PCR, the repertoire was profiled, and TCRdb retains in-frame clones only, with some absent. Clone size and the V and J calls come from that table; the DNA yielded D and trimming. The data hold about 200,000 clones, with roughly 78% observed a single time. The CDR3 spans 19 residues. Germline CDR1 SGHAT, CDR2 FQNNGV. With V trimmed by 2 bases and J by 4 bases, 16 bases remained unmatched. Sequencing was carried out using peripheral blood. This clonotype was obtained from a woman aged 35 to 49 with acute or convalescent COVID-19. The chain is built from TRBV11-2 and TRBJ2-3; 9 positions agree with TRBD2. CDR3 in amino acids: CASSLPSGLSGGRADTQYF. DNA for the CDR3: TGTGCCAGCAGCTTACCCTCGGGACTTAGCGGGGGTCGTGCAGATACGCAGTATTTT. The full variable domain, its missing parts supplied by reference TRBV11-2 and TRBJ2-3, is EAGVAQSPRYKIIEKRQSVAFWCNPISGHATLYWYQQILGQGPKLLIQFQNNGVVDDSQLPKDRFSAERLKGVDSTLKIQPAKLEDSAVYLCASSLPSGLSGGRADTQYFGPGTRLTVL.